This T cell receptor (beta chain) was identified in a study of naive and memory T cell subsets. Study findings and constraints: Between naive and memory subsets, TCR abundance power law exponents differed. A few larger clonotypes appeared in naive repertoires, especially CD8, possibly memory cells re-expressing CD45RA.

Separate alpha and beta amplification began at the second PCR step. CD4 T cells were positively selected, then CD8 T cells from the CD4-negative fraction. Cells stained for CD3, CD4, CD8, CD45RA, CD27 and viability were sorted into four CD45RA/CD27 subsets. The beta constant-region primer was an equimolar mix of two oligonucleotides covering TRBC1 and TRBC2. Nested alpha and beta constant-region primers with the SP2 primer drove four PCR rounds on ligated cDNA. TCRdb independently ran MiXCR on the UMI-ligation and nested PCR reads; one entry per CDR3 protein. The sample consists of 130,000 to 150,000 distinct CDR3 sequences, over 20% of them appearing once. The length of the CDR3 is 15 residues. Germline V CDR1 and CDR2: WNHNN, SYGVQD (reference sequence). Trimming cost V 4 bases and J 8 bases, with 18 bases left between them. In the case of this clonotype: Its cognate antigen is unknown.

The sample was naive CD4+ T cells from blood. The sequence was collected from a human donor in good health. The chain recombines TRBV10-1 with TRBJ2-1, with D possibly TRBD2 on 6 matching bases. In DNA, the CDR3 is TGCGCCAGCAGTGGAGTGGGAGTCGGGGAGGATGAGCAGTTCTTC. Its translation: CASSGVGVGEDEQFF.